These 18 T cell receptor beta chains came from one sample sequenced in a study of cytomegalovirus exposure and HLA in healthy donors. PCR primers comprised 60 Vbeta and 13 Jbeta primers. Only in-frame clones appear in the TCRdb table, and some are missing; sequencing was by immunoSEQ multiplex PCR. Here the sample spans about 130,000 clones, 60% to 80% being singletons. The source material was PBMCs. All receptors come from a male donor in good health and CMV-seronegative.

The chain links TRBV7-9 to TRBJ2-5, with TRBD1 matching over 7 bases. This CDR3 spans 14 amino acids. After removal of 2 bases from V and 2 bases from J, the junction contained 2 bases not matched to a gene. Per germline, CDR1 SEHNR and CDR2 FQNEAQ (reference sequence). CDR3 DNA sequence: TGTGCCAGCAGCTTAATCAGGGGGCAAGAGACCCAGTACTTC. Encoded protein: CASSLIRGQETQYF.

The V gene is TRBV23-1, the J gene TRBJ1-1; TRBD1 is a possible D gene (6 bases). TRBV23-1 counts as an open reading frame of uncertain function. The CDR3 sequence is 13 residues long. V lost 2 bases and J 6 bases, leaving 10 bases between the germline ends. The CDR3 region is CASSQRGASEAFF. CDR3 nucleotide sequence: TGCGCCAGCAGTCAACGGGGGGCGTCTGAAGCTTTCTTT.

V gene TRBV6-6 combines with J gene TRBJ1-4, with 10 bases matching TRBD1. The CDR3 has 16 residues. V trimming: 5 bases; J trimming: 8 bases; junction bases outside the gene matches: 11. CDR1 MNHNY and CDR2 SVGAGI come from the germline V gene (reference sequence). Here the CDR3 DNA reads TGTGCCAGCAGTCCACACTCCGGGACAGGGGTCGAAAAACTGTTTTTT. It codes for CASSPHSGTGVEKLFF.

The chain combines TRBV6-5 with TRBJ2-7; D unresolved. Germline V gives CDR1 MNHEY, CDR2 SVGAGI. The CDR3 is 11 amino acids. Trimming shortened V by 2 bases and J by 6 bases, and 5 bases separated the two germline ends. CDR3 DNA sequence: TGTGCCAGCAGTTACAACTCCGAGCAGTACTTC. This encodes CASSYNSEQYF.

The CDR3 reads CASRPISGARNEQFF. For the CDR3, the DNA is TGTGCCAGTAGACCTATTAGCGGGGCAAGGAATGAGCAGTTCTTC. The gene calls are TRBV19 and TRBJ2-1; 8 bases agree with TRBD2. The V and J ends lost 6 bases and 7 bases, in that order; junction bases with no gene match: 11. Germline V gene lookup returns CDR1 LNHDA and CDR2 SQIVND (reference sequence). The CDR3 is 15 residues long.

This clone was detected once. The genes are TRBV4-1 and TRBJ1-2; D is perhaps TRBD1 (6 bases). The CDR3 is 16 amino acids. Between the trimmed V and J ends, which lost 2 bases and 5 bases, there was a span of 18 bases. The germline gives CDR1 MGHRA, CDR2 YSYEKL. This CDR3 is CASSQPPGAGVYGYTF. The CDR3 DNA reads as TGCGCCAGCAGCCAACCACCGGGTGCAGGGGTTTATGGCTACACCTTC.

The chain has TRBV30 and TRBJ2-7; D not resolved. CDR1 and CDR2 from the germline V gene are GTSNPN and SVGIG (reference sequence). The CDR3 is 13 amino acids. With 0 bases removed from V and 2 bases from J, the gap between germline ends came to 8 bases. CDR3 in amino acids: CAWSVADPYEQYF. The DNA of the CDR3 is TGTGCCTGGAGTGTGGCGGATCCCTACGAGCAGTACTTC. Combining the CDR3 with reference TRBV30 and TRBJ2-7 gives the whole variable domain SQTIHQWPATLVQPVGSPLSLECTVEGTSNPNLYWYRQAAGRGLQLLFYSVGIGQISSEVPQNLSASRPQDRQFILSSKKLLLSDSGFYLCAWSVADPYEQYFGPGTRLTVT.

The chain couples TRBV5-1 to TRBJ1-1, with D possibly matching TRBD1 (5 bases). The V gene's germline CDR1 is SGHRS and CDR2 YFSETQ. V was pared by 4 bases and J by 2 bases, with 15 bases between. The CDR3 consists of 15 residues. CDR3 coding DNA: TGCGCCAGCAGCAACGGATGGGGCAGCAACACTGAAGCTTTCTTT. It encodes CASSNGWGSNTEAFF.

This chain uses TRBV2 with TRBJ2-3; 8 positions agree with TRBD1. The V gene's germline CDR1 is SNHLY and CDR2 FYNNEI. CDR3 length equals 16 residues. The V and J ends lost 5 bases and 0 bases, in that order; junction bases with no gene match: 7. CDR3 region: CASSTRTGSSTDTQYF. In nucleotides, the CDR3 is TGTGCCAGCAGTACCCGGACAGGGTCTAGCACAGATACGCAGTATTTT.

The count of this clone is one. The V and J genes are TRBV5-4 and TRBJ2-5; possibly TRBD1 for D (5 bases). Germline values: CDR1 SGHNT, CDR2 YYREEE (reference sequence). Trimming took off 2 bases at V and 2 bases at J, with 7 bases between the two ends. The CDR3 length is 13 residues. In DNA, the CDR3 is TGTGCCAGCAGCTTTGACAGACAAGAGACCCAGTACTTC. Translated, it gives CASSFDRQETQYF.

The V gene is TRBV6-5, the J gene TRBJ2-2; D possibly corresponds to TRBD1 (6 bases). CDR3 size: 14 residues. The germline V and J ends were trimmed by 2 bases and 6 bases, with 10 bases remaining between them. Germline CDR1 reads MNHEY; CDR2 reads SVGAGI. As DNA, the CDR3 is TGTGCCAGCAGTTACCTAGGGACACCCGGGGAGCTGTTTTTT. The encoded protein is CASSYLGTPGELFF.

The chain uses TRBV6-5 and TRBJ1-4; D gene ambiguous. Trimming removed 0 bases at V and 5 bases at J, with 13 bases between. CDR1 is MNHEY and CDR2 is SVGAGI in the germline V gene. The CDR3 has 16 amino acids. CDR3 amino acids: CASSYSARWSNEKLFF. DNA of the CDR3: TGTGCCAGCAGTTACTCGGCCCGATGGAGCAATGAAAAACTGTTTTTT.

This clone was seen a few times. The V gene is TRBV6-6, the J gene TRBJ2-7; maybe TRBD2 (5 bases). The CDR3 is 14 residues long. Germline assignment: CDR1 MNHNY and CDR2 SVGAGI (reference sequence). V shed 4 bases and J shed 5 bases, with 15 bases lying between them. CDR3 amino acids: CASSSGLAWNEQYF. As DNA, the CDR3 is TGTGCCAGCAGTTCTGGTCTAGCCTGGAACGAGCAGTACTTC.

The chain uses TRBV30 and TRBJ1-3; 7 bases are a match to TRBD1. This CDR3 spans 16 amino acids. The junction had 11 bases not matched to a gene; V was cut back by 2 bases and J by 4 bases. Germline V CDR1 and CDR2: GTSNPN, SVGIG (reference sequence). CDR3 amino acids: CAWSPSGTVTGNTIYF. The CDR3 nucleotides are TGTGCCTGGAGTCCCTCCGGGACAGTAACAGGAAACACCATATATTTT.

In DNA form, the CDR3 reads TGTGCCAGCAGCTTGGAGCCAGGCCAAGAGACCCAGTACTTC. Its protein product is CASSLEPGQETQYF. The rearrangement uses TRBV5-4 and TRBJ2-5; no reliable D call. V shed 0 bases and J shed 1 base, with 7 bases lying between them. The germline V gene has CDR1 SGHNT and CDR2 YYREEE (reference sequence). This CDR3 has 14 residues.

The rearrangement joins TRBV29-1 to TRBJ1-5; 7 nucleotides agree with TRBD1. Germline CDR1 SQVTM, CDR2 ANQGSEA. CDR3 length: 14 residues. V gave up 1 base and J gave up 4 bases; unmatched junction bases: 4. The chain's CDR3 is CSVEGSDRNQPQHF. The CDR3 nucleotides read TGCAGCGTTGAAGGGTCGGACAGGAATCAGCCCCAGCATTTT.

CDR3 sequence (DNA): TGTGCCTACCAGCGGGGGCGGTTAGGAGAGACCCAGTACTTC. Translating it yields CAYQRGRLGETQYF. This sequence joins TRBV30 and TRBJ2-5; 8 nucleotides agree with TRBD2. CDR1 and CDR2 (germline): GTSNPN, SVGIG (reference sequence). CDR3 length: 14 residues. Germline trimming cut 7 bases from V and 4 bases from J; bases unmatched to any gene: 11. The complete variable domain, with remaining parts taken from reference TRBV30 and TRBJ2-5, reads SQTIHQWPATLVQPVGSPLSLECTVEGTSNPNLYWYRQAAGRGLQLLFYSVGIGQISSEVPQNLSASRPQDRQFILSSKKLLLSDSGFYLCAYQRGRLGETQYFGPGTRLLVL.

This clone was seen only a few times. Written as DNA, the CDR3 is TGTGCCAGTAGCTGGGGAAACAGGGCGGATAGCAATCAGCCCCAGCATTTT. Translating it yields CASSWGNRADSNQPQHF. The chain uses TRBV19 and TRBJ1-5, with D maybe TRBD1 (6 bases). Trimming shortened V by 6 bases and J by 0 bases, and 18 bases separated the two germline ends. The CDR3 contains 17 residues. CDR1 is LNHDA, CDR2 SQIVND, per germline (reference sequence).